The 11 T cell receptor beta chains in this list originate from one sample, sequenced in a study of long-term antiretroviral therapy in people with HIV. They ran version v3.0 of the immunoSEQ assay at survey level. Only in-frame clones appear in the TCRdb table, and some are missing; sequencing was by immunoSEQ multiplex PCR. The sample includes about 17,000 clones, around 81% of them seen just once. Source: unsorted PBMCs, taken 0.3 years before starting antiretroviral therapy. These receptors originate from a man aged 50-60 years with HIV.

In its sample, this clone was seen a few times. This chain's CDR3 is CASSDGADTREQFF. In nucleotides, the CDR3 is TGTGCCAGCAGTGACGGGGCTGACACAAGAGAGCAGTTCTTC. This chain uses TRBV6-4 with TRBJ2-1; maybe TRBD1 (5 bases). The CDR3 loop spans 14 amino acids. Germline loops: CDR1 MRHNA, CDR2 SNTAGT. V shed 2 bases and J shed 10 bases, with 15 bases lying between them.

This clone was found once. The chain combines TRBV20-1 with TRBJ1-2; D unclear. The V end was cut by 7 bases, the J end by 3 bases, with 6 bases between. This CDR3 region has 10 residues. CDR1 DFQATT and CDR2 SNEGSKA come from the germline V gene (reference sequence). The CDR3 here is CSDEDYGYTF. The CDR3 region has the DNA TGCAGTGATGAAGACTATGGCTACACCTTC.

This chain joins TRBV28 and TRBJ2-5, with 11 bases matching TRBD2. The CDR3 extends over 17 amino acids. Trimming took 5 bases from V and 6 from J; bases not matched to a gene: 14. CDR1 and CDR2 from the germline V gene are MDHEN and SYDVKM. In DNA form, the CDR3 reads TGTGCCAGCAGTCCGGGACTAGCGGACCCGATCATAAAGACCCAGTACTTC. Its translation: CASSPGLADPIIKTQYF.

The chain couples TRBV19 to TRBJ2-4; tentatively, D is TRBD2 (5 bases). The ends were cut back, 9 bases at V and 0 bases at J, with 12 bases in the middle. Germline V gene sequence: CDR1 LNHDA, CDR2 SQIVND (reference sequence). This CDR3 has 14 residues. CDR3 nucleotides: TGTGCCAGAAGAGGGTATAGAGCCAAAAACATTCAGTACTTC. This translates into CARRGYRAKNIQYF.

CDR3 sequence: CASSRGTVNTEAFF. CDR3 sequence (DNA): TGTGCCAGTAGTAGAGGGACAGTGAACACTGAAGCTTTCTTT. The chain joins TRBV19 to TRBJ1-1, with TRBD1 matching 7 bases. Per germline, CDR1 LNHDA and CDR2 SQIVND (reference sequence). J gave up 0 bases and V 4 bases, and 2 bases lay outside the gene matches. The CDR3 has 14 amino acids.

CDR3 DNA: TGTGCCAGCAGTTACGGGGGGGGTCAGCCCCAGCATTTT. This sequence encodes CASSYGGGQPQHF. This rearrangement joins TRBV6-6 to TRBJ1-5, with a possible D match to TRBD1 (5 bases). With 2 bases removed from V and 6 bases from J, the gap between germline ends came to 8 bases. This CDR3 has 13 amino acids. Germline loops: CDR1 MNHNY, CDR2 SVGAGI (reference sequence).

V usage is TRBV28 and J usage is TRBJ2-7, with 10 nucleotides matching TRBD2. After removal of 2 bases from V and 4 bases from J, the junction contained 2 bases not matched to a gene. The CDR3 runs 14 residues. In germline, CDR1 is MDHEN, CDR2 SYDVKM. The CDR3 spells CASSLRLAGYEQYF. The CDR3 coding sequence is TGTGCCAGCAGTTTAAGACTAGCGGGTTACGAGCAGTACTTC.

This chain joins TRBV6-5 and TRBJ1-1, with D possibly being TRBD1 (5 bases). V dropped 7 bases and J dropped 1 base, with 10 bases sitting between them. The CDR3 spans 13 residues. From germline, CDR1 is MNHEY and CDR2 SVGAGI. The CDR3 protein is CASKRGRNTEAFF. The CDR3 DNA sequence: TGTGCCAGCAAAAGGGGCCGGAACACTGAAGCTTTCTTT.

This clone has more than one count but fewer than ten. V usage is TRBV2 and J usage is TRBJ1-3, with TRBD1 as a possible D gene (5 bases). V was cut by 4 bases and J by 2 bases, with 15 bases left in between. The CDR3 has 16 residues. CDR1 and CDR2 from the germline V gene are SNHLY and FYNNEI. The CDR3 here is CASSVYGGETGNTIYF. The CDR3 region has the DNA TGTGCCAGCAGTGTATATGGGGGGGAGACTGGAAACACCATATATTTT.

This rearrangement joins TRBV30 to TRBJ1-1, with D possibly TRBD1 on 5 matching bases. Trimming stripped 1 base from V and 7 bases from J, with 19 bases between. Germline V gene data show CDR1 as GTSNPN and CDR2 as SVGIG (reference sequence). The CDR3 covers 15 residues. CDR3 DNA sequence: TGTGCCTGGAGTGAGCCGGGACCGGGAGCCCGTGAAGCTTTCTTT. This gives the protein CAWSEPGPGAREAFF.

This clone was observed a single time. The J gene is TRBJ2-5, the V gene TRBV2; D call uncertain. Germline CDR1 is SNHLY and CDR2 is FYNNEI. The CDR3 is 13 amino acids. Trimming removed 5 bases from V and 7 bases from J, with 14 bases in between. CDR3 region: CASSLRIDATQYF. CDR3 nucleotides: TGTGCCAGCAGTCTCAGGATTGACGCGACCCAGTACTTC.